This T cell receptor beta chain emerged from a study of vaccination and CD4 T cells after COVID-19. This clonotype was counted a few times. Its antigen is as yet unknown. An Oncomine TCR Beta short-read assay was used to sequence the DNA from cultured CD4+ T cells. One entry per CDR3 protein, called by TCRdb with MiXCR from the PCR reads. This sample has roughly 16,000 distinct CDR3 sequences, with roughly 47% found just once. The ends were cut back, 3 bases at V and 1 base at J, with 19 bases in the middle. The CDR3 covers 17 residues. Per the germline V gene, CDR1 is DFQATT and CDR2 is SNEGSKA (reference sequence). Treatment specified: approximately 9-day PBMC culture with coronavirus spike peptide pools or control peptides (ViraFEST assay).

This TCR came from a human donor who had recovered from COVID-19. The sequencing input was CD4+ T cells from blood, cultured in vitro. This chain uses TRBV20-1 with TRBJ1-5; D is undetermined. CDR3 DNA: TGCAGTGCTAGTTTACTTTTATCCGGGCTGAGCAATCAGCCCCAGCATTTT. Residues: CSASLLLSGLSNQPQHF.